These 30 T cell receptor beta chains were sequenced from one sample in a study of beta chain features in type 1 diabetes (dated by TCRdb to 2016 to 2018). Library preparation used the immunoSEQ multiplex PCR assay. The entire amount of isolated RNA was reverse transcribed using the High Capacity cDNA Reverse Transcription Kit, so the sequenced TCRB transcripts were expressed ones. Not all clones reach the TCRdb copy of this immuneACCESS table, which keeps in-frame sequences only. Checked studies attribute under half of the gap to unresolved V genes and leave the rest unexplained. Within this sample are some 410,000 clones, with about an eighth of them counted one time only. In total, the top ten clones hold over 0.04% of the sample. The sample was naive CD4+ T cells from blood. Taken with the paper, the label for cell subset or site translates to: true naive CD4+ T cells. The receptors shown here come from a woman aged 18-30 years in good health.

As DNA, the CDR3 is TGTGCCAGCTCACAAGGACGGCAAGAGACCCAGTACTTC. This translates into CASSQGRQETQYF. The chain links TRBV18 to TRBJ2-5; D unclear. Germline loops: CDR1 KGHSH, CDR2 LQKENI. Trimming cost V 4 bases and J 2 bases, with 8 bases left between them. The CDR3 has 13 amino acids.

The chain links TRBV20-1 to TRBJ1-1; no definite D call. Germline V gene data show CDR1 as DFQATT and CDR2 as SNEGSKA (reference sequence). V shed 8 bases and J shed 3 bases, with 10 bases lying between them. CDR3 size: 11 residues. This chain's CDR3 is CSTWWDTEAFF. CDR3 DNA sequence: TGCAGTACGTGGTGGGACACTGAAGCTTTCTTT.

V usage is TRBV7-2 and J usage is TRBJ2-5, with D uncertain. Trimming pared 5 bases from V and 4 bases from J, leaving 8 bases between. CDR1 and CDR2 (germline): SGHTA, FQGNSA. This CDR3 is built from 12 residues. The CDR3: CASSKNSETQYF. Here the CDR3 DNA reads TGTGCCAGCAGCAAAAATTCAGAGACCCAGTACTTC.

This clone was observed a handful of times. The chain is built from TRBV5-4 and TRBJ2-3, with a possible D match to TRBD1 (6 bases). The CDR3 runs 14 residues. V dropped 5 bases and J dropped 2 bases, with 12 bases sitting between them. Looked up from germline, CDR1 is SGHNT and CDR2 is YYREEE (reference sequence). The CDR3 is CASRIRGNTDTQYF. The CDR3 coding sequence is TGTGCCAGCAGAATCAGGGGAAACACAGATACGCAGTATTTT.

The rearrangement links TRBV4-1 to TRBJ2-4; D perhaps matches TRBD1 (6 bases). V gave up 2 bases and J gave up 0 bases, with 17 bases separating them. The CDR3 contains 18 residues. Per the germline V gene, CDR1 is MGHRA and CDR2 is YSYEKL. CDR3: CASSQLGRDTLAKNIQYF. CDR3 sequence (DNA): TGCGCCAGCAGCCAACTCGGCCGGGACACCTTAGCCAAAAACATTCAGTACTTC.

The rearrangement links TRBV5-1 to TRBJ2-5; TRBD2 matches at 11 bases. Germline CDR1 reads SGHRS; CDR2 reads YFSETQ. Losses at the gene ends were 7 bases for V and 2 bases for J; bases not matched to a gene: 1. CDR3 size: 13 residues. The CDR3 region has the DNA TGCGCCAGCGCTAGCGGGGGGCAAGAGACCCAGTACTTC. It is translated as CASASGGQETQYF.

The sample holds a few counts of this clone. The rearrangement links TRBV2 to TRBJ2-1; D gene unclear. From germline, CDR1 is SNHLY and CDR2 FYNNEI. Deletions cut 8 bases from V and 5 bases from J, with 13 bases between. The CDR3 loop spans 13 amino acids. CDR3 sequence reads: CASRWASNNEQFF. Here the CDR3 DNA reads TGTGCCAGCCGTTGGGCATCGAACAATGAGCAGTTCTTC.

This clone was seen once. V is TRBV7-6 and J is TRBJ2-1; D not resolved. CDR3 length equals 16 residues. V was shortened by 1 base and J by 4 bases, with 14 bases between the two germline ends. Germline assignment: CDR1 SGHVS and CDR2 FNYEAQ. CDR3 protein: CASSLGLWETYNEQFF. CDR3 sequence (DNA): TGTGCCAGCAGCTTAGGGTTGTGGGAAACATACAATGAGCAGTTCTTC.

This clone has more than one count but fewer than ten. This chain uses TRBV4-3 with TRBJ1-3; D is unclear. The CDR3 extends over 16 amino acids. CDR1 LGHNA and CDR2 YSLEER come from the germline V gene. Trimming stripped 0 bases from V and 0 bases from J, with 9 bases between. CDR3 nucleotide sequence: TGCGCCAGCAGCCAAGATCGTCGGAGCTCTGGAAACACCATATATTTT. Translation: CASSQDRRSSGNTIYF.

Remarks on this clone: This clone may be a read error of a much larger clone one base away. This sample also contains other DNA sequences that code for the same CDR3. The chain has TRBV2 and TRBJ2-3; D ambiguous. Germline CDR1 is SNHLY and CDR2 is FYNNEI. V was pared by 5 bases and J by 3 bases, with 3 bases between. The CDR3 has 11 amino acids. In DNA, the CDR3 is TGTGCCAGCAGTTATACAGATACGCAGTATTTT. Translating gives CASSYTDTQYF.

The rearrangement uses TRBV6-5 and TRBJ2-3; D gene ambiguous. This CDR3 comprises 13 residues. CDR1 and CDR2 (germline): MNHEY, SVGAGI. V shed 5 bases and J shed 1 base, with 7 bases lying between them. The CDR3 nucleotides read TGTGCCAGCAGTCTCCCGGGCACAGATACGCAGTATTTT. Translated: CASSLPGTDTQYF.

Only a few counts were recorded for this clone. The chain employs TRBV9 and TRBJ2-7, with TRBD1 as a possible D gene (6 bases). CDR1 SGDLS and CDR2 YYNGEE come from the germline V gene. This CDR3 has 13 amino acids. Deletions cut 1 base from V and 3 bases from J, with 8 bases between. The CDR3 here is CASSVTGNYEQYF. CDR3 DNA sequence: TGTGCCAGCAGCGTAACAGGGAACTACGAGCAGTACTTC. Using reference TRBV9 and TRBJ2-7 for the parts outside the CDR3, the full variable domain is DSGVTQTPKHLITATGQRVTLRCSPRSGDLSVYWYQQSLDQGLQFLIQYYNGEERAKGNILERFSAQQFPDLHSELNLSSLELGDSALYFCASSVTGNYEQYFGPGTRLTVT.

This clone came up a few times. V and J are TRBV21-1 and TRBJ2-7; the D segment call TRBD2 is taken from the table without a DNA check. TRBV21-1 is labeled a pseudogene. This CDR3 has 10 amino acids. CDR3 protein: CASSPLEQYF. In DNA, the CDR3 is TGTGCCAGCAGCCCCCTCGAGCAGTACTTC.

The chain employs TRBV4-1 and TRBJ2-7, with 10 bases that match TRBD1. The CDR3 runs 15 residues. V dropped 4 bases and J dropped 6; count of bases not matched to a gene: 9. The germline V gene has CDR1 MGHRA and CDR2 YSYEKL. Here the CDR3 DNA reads TGCGCCAGCAGCCGATCTAAGGACAGGGGGATCGAGCAGTACGTC. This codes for CASSRSKDRGIEQYV.

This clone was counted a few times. CDR3 loop: CASSQDTRLRYTQYF. CDR3 sequence (DNA): TGCGCCAGCAGCCAAGATACTAGACTGAGATATACGCAGTATTTT. The V and J genes are TRBV4-1 and TRBJ2-3, with D possibly being TRBD2 (5 bases). From germline, CDR1 is MGHRA and CDR2 YSYEKL. The CDR3 loop spans 15 amino acids. The ends were cut back, 0 bases at V and 7 bases at J, with 14 bases in the middle.

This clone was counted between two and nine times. As DNA, the CDR3 is TGTGCCAGCAAGGTTTCCCTGGGACAGATGAACACTGAAGCTTTCTTT. Its protein is CASKVSLGQMNTEAFF. The chain carries TRBV28 and TRBJ1-1, with 7 positions matching TRBD1. CDR3 length: 16 amino acids. Per germline, CDR1 MDHEN and CDR2 SYDVKM. V lost 7 bases, J lost 0 bases, and 11 bases stayed unmatched. Full variable domain (outside the CDR3, taken from reference TRBV28 and TRBJ1-1): DVKVTQSSRYLVKRTGEKVFLECVQDMDHENMFWYRQDPGLGLRLIYFSYDVKMKEKGDIPEGYSVSREKKERFSLILESASTNQTSMYLCASKVSLGQMNTEAFFGQGTRLTVV.

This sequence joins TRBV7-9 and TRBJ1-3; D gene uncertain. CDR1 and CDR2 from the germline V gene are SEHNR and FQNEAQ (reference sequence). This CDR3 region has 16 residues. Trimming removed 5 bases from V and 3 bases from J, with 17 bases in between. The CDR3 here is CASSPVQAGSGNTIYF. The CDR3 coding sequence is TGTGCCAGCAGCCCCGTGCAGGCTGGTAGTGGAAACACCATATATTTT.

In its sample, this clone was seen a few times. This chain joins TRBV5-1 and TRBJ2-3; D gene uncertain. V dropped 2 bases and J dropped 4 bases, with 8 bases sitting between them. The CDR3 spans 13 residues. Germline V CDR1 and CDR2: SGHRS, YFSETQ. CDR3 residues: CASSFSASDTQYF. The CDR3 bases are TGCGCCAGCAGCTTTTCAGCTTCAGATACGCAGTATTTT. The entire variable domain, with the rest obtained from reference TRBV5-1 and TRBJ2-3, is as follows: KAGVTQTPRYLIKTRGQQVTLSCSPISGHRSVSWYQQTPGQGLQFLFEYFSETQRNKGNFPGRFSGRQFSNSRSEMNVSTLELGDSALYLCASSFSASDTQYFGPGTRLTVL.

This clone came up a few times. The CDR3 sequence is CASSVQGTGRQHF. The CDR3 region has the DNA TGTGCCAGCAGTGTACAAGGGACAGGGCGCCAGCATTTT. J is TRBJ1-5 and V is TRBV28; 9 bases map to TRBD1. Per the germline V gene, CDR1 is MDHEN and CDR2 is SYDVKM. This CDR3 is 13 amino acids long. V was clipped by 5 bases and J by 12 bases; unmatched bases: 8.

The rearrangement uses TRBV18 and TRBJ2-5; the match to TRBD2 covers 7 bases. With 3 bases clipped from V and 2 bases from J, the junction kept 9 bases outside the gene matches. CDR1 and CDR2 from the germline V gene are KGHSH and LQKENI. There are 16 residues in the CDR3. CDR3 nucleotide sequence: TGTGCCAGCTCACCTCTGTTAGCGGGTACTCAAGAGACCCAGTACTTC. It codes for CASSPLLAGTQETQYF.

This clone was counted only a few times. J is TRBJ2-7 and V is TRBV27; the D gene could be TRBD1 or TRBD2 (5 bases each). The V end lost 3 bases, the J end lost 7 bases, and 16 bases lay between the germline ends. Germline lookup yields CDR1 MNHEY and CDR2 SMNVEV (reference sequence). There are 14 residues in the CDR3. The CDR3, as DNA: TGTGCCAGCAGTTTTTTGGGGGAAGCGTGGGAGCAGTACTTC. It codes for CASSFLGEAWEQYF.

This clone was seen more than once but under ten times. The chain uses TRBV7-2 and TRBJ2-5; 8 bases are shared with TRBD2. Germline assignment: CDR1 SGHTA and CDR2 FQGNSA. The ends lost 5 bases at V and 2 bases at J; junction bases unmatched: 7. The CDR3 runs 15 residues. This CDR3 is CASSVRAGGQETQYF. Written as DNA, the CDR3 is TGTGCCAGCAGCGTAAGGGCGGGGGGTCAAGAGACCCAGTACTTC.

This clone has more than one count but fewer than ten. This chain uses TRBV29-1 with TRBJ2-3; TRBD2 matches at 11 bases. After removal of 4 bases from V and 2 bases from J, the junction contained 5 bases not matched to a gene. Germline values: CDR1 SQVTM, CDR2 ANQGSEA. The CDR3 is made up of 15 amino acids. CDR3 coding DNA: TGCAGCGTTGGGGGACTAGCGGAGTACACAGATACGCAGTATTTT. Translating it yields CSVGGLAEYTDTQYF.

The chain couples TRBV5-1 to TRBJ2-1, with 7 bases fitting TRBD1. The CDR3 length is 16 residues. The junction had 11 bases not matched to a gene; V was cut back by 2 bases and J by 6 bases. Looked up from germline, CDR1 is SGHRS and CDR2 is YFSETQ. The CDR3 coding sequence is TGCGCCAGCAGCTTCCCTAGGGGGACAGAGTTCAATGAGCAGTTCTTC. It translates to CASSFPRGTEFNEQFF. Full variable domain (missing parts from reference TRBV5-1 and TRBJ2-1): KAGVTQTPRYLIKTRGQQVTLSCSPISGHRSVSWYQQTPGQGLQFLFEYFSETQRNKGNFPGRFSGRQFSNSRSEMNVSTLELGDSALYLCASSFPRGTEFNEQFFGPGTRLTVL.

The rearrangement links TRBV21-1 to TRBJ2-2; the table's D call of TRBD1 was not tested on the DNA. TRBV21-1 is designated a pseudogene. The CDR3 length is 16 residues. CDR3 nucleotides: TGTGCCAGCACCCCGGGACAGCGAACGAACACCGGGGAGCTGTTTTTT. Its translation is CASTPGQRTNTGELFF.

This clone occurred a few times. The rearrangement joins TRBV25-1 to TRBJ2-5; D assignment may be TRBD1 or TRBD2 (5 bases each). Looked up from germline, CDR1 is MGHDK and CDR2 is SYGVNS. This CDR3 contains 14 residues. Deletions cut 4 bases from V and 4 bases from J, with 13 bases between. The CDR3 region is CASSANGAVETQYF. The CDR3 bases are TGTGCCAGCAGTGCAAACGGGGCAGTAGAGACCCAGTACTTC.

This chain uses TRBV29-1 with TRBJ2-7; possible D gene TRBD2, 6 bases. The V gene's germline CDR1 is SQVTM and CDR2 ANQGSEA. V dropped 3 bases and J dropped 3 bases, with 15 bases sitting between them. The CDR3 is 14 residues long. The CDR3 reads CSVDCGGSLYEQYF. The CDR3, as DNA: TGCAGCGTTGATTGTGGGGGGTCACTCTACGAGCAGTACTTC.

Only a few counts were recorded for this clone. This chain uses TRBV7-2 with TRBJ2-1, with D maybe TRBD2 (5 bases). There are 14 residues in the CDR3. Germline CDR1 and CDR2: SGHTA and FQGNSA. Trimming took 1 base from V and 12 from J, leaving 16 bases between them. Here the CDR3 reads CASSLVGVAGAQFF. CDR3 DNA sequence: TGTGCCAGCAGCTTAGTCGGCGTGGCGGGCGCGCAGTTCTTC.

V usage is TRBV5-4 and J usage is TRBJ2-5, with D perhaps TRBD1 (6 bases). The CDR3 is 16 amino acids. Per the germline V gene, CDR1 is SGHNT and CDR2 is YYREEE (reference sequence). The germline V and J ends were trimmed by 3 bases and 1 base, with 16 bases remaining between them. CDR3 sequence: CASSSTSGTTQETQYF. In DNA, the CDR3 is TGTGCCAGCAGCTCTACCTCCGGGACAACCCAAGAGACCCAGTACTTC.

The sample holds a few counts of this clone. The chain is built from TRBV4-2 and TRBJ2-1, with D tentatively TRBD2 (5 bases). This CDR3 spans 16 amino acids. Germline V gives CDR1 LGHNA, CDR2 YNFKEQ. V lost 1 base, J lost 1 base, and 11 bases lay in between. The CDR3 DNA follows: TGTGCCAGCAGCCAAGGGGAGCTGCTGTCCTACAATGAGCAGTTCTTC. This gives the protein CASSQGELLSYNEQFF.